The rows below give T cell receptor beta chains drawn from one sample of a study of control samples from healthy donors and cancer patients. This table comes from immunoSEQ multiplex PCR, and its TCRdb copy is limited to in-frame clones, with some not included. The sample records around 150,000 clones, around 95% being singletons. Sequencing used blood. These receptors came from a woman in her thirties or forties in good health. CDR3s include the opening cysteine and the closing phenylalanine or tryptophan. Each record gives: J gene, D gene, V gene, CDR3 protein. The D gene is left open where the match is weak.

>TRBJ1-2|TRBD1|TRBV3-1/TRBV3-2
CASSQDTGAFYGYTF
>TRBJ1-1|-|TRBV29-1
CSVEGKNTEAFF
>TRBJ2-3|-|TRBV9
CASSVEGGSDTQYF
>TRBJ1-2|-|TRBV7-8
CASSRFSGSGEWGGYTF
>TRBJ2-7|-|TRBV25-1
CASREDRGSYEQYF
>TRBJ1-1|TRBD1|TRBV20-1
CSASTGTGQTEAFF
>TRBJ1-1|-|TRBV30
CAWSRDLYLNTEAFF
>TRBJ1-1|-|TRBV11-3
CASSSGGRSTEAFF
>TRBJ2-7|-|TRBV6-6
CASSSTDRTSEQYF
>TRBJ1-4|TRBD1|TRBV5-6
CASSLGQGDEKLFF
>TRBJ1-6|-|TRBV4-1
CASSQDRTGNSYNSPLHF
>TRBJ1-1|-|TRBV4-3
CASSQRGGLNTEAFF
>TRBJ1-5|-|TRBV3-1/TRBV3-2
CASSQGGALSNQPQHF
>TRBJ1-5|-|TRBV6-2/TRBV6-3
CASSYSRVRGPQHF
>TRBJ1-5|-|TRBV4-3
CASSQVVGDQPQHF
>TRBJ2-2|TRBD1|TRBV2
CASRKDRDTGELFF
>TRBJ2-1|TRBD2|TRBV5-5
CASSLTSGSRYEQFF
>TRBJ1-2|-|TRBV2
CASSERDNRVLPSGYTF
>TRBJ1-1|-|TRBV5-1
CASSGRRNTEAFF
>TRBJ1-5|-|TRBV6-5
CASSRTDSNQPQHF
>TRBJ2-7|-|TRBV30
CAWSIGQREQYF
>TRBJ1-4|-|TRBV4-3
CASSPSVAGEKLFF
>TRBJ1-6|TRBD1|TRBV18
CASSPTGAESPLHF
>TRBJ2-3|-|TRBV19
CASSSRESGTDTQYF
>TRBJ2-5|TRBD2|TRBV5-4
CASTPRASGAWETQYF
>TRBJ1-2|-|TRBV6-5
CASRGDTKGGYTF
>TRBJ2-1|-|TRBV14
CASSQVLEQFF
>TRBJ1-1|-|TRBV25-1
CASSEGGLGSTEAFF
>TRBJ1-3|-|TRBV19
CASSDTGGNTIYF
>TRBJ1-1|TRBD1|TRBV18
CASSQGTGHEAFF
>TRBJ1-1|TRBD1|TRBV2
CASSEGKQGFWTEAFF
>TRBJ1-1|-|TRBV27
CASTSPGRNTEAFF
>TRBJ1-1|TRBD1|TRBV6-2/TRBV6-3
CASSYLDRVNTEAFF
>TRBJ2-5|-|TRBV5-4
CASSLRDQETQYF
>TRBJ1-1|-|TRBV14
CASSQGRWRDTEAFF
>TRBJ1-3|TRBD1|TRBV5-6
CASSLGTGQRLYF